The clone carrying this T cell receptor beta chain showed up just a few times. Antigen specificity is unknown. This sample was included in a study of vaccination and CD4 T cells after COVID-19. Background on the study: Each post-COVID sample was drawn after diagnosis, and the median interval was approximately 96 days (range 35 to 161). Stimulation of the cells used overlapping spike peptide pools from SARS-CoV-2 and from the common cold coronaviruses HCoV-NL63, HCoV-OC43 and HCoV-229E. Controls had a CEFX pool, an HIV-1 Nef pool, or no peptide added.

As for treatment: approximately 9-day PBMC culture with coronavirus spike peptide pools or control peptides (ViraFEST assay). Cultured CD4+ T cells had their DNA profiled by the Oncomine TCR Beta short-read assay. Investigators isolated genomic DNA from cultured CD4+ T cells. TCRdb reprocessed the PCR reads with MiXCR, giving one entry per CDR3 protein. The sample carries about 18,000 distinct CDR3 sequences, approximately 51% recorded once. Germline CDR1 and CDR2: MNHNS and SASEGT. The CDR3 is made up of 15 amino acids. V was cut by 3 bases and J by 10 bases, with 19 bases left in between. The sample comprised CD4+ T cells from blood, cultured in vitro. The chain carries TRBV6-1 and TRBJ1-5, with D possibly TRBD1 on 6 matching bases. The clonotype comes from a human donor who had recovered from COVID-19. As DNA, the CDR3 is TGTGCCAGCAGTGACCCAACAGGGTTTTTAAACCCCCAGCATTTT. Its protein is CASSDPTGFLNPQHF.